This TCR beta chain emerged from a study of persistence of HIV-infected CD4 T cells. Anti-CD3/anti-CD28 beads served as a nonspecific positive control stimulus. CD4+ T cells upregulating both CD40 ligand and CD69 were sorted as responding cells. Inclusion required CMV-positive serology and CD4+ counts above 400 cells/uL. As to this clone: Its antigen is not identified.

The libraries were made with immunoSEQ version 4 in survey mode. Template was genomic DNA at approximately 10 ng/uL, with up to roughly 1 ug used per sample. Data came from immunoSEQ multiplex PCR; TCRdb stores just in-frame clones and leaves some out. This table holds around 40,000 clones, roughly 90% found once. The CDR3 totals 13 residues. CDR1 is SQVTM and CDR2 is ANQGSEA in the germline V gene. Unmatched junction bases numbered 2, after V lost 7 bases and J lost 0 bases. The TCR comes from an adult man with HIV who was CMV-seropositive. This sample comprised CD4+ T cells sorted from PBMCs after approximately 20-hour stimulation, obtained from a patient who received antiretroviral therapy. V and J are TRBV29-1 and TRBJ2-2, with 7 bases identical to TRBD1. CDR3 sequence reads: CSGGQPNTGELFF. CDR3 nucleotide sequence: TGCAGCGGGGGACAGCCGAACACCGGGGAGCTGTTTTTT.